This T cell receptor beta chain was captured in a study of radiation and T cells in renal cell carcinoma. The repertoire was sequenced with immunoSEQ multiplex PCR; TCRdb's copy has only in-frame clones and lacks some. The sample holds some 120,000 clones; around nine tenths are singletons and the top ten take 5.5% to 6.5%. Stated time point: blood 2 weeks post-SBRT. Treatment reported: 15 Gy SBRT to primary tumor, nephrectomy 4 weeks later. Per the germline V gene, CDR1 is MDHEN and CDR2 is SYDVKM. The CDR3 covers 12 residues. The V and J ends lost 7 bases and 4 bases respectively, with 10 bases between them.

Sequencing used blood, obtained from a patient whose treatment included radiotherapy and nephrectomy. The receptor comes from a woman aged 70-85 years with renal cell carcinoma. The chain links TRBV28 to TRBJ1-2, with a possible D match to TRBD1 (5 bases). CDR3 DNA: TGTGCCAGCACCCGGGACCTCTATGGCTACACCTTC. This encodes CASTRDLYGYTF.